These 28 T cell receptor beta chains were all obtained from the same sample, sequenced in a study of technical replicates of blood from a handful of donors. The table came from immunoSEQ multiplex PCR; TCRdb's copy has only in-frame clones and leaves some out. The sample yields 87,000 or so clones, just over 90% seen once. Sequenced material: T cells isolated from PBMCs. The receptors come from a human donor in good health.

The chain employs TRBV7-9 and TRBJ2-6, with a possible D match to TRBD1 (6 bases). Per the germline V gene, CDR1 is SEHNR and CDR2 is FQNEAQ (reference sequence). CDR3 size: 18 residues. V was clipped by 3 bases and J by 1 base, with 16 bases between them. The CDR3 sequence is CASSFTAFDRSGANVLTF. CDR3 DNA: TGTGCCAGCAGCTTCACCGCTTTTGACAGGTCTGGGGCCAACGTCCTGACTTTC. Variable domain in full (rest from reference TRBV7-9 and TRBJ2-6): DTGVSQNPRHKITKRGQNVTFRCDPISEHNRLYWYRQTLGQGPEFLTYFQNEAQLEKSRLLSDRFSAERPKGSFSTLEIQRTEQGDSAMYLCASSFTAFDRSGANVLTFGAGSRLTVL.

The CDR3 DNA reads TGTGCCAGTAGTATATTAGGAGCGAATCGAGTAGAGACCCAGTACTTC. As protein: CASSILGANRVETQYF. The chain links TRBV19 to TRBJ2-5; no reliable D call. CDR1 is LNHDA, CDR2 SQIVND, per germline (reference sequence). V was pared by 2 bases and J by 4 bases, with 17 bases between. The CDR3 is made up of 16 amino acids.

The V gene is TRBV7-9, the J gene TRBJ1-1; no reliable D call. Deletions cut 5 bases from V and 8 bases from J, with 15 bases between. Germline V gives CDR1 SEHNR, CDR2 FQNEAQ (reference sequence). This CDR3 is built from 13 residues. The DNA of the CDR3 is TGTGCCAGCAGCCTACTGCCTTCGTCCGAAGCTTTCTTT. Translation gives CASSLLPSSEAFF.

This clone was observed a single time. The CDR3 DNA reads as TGTGCCAGCAGTGAGTGGTGGGACAGGACGATCGGGAACACCGGGGAGCTGTTTTTT. It yields the protein CASSEWWDRTIGNTGELFF. The rearrangement uses TRBV6-1 and TRBJ2-2; TRBD1 matches at 8 bases. The CDR3 is 19 residues long. V lost 3 bases to trimming and J lost 1 base; unmatched junction nucleotides: 13. Germline lookup yields CDR1 MNHNS and CDR2 SASEGT.

The rearrangement joins TRBV11-2 to TRBJ1-5; D possibly corresponds to TRBD1 (5 bases). Germline CDR1 is SGHAT and CDR2 is FQNNGV. V lost 5 bases to trimming and J lost 4 bases, with 15 bases between them. The CDR3 sequence is 15 residues long. This CDR3 reads CASSLCGGGNQPQHF. The CDR3 DNA reads as TGTGCCAGCAGCCTTTGCGGGGGGGGAAATCAGCCCCAGCATTTT.

DNA for the CDR3: TGCGCCAGCAGCCTGGCGGTGGATACGCAGTATTTT. Its translation is CASSLAVDTQYF. J is TRBJ2-3 and V is TRBV4-1; no clear D gene. There are 12 residues in the CDR3. The germline V gene encodes CDR1 MGHRA and CDR2 YSYEKL. V was cut by 4 bases and J by 6 bases, with 8 bases left in between.

The chain is built from TRBV2 and TRBJ2-7, with 8 bases matching TRBD2. V shed 3 bases, J shed 4 bases, and the junction held 11 bases outside the gene matches. Germline-derived CDR1 and CDR2 are SNHLY and FYNNEI. The CDR3 is 16 amino acids. The CDR3 sequence: CASSDPRGLGDYEQYF. The DNA for the CDR3 is TGTGCCAGCAGTGATCCGAGGGGACTAGGGGATTACGAGCAGTACTTC.

This clone was found once. This chain connects TRBV2 to TRBJ1-4, with 9 bases matching TRBD1. Trimming cost V 4 bases and J 0 bases; bases outside gene matches: 0. CDR3 length: 15 residues. Per germline, CDR1 SNHLY and CDR2 FYNNEI. The CDR3 here is CASSGQGATNEKLFF. The CDR3 DNA follows: TGTGCCAGCAGTGGACAGGGGGCAACTAATGAAAAACTGTTTTTT.

This chain links TRBV5-6 with TRBJ1-2; D is perhaps TRBD1 (5 bases). CDR1 SGHDT and CDR2 YYEEEE come from the germline V gene. The CDR3 sequence is 13 residues long. The V gene lost 5 bases and the J gene lost 8 bases, with 16 bases spanning the gap. CDR3 residues: CASRSQGSLGYTF. In DNA form, the CDR3 reads TGTGCCAGCAGATCGCAGGGTTCGTTGGGCTACACCTTC.

V gene TRBV11-3 combines with J gene TRBJ1-1; D gene uncertain. The CDR3 is 16 residues long. Trimming pared 0 bases from V and 1 base from J, leaving 12 bases between. The germline V gene has CDR1 SGHNT and CDR2 YENEEA. The DNA of the CDR3 is TGTGCCAGCAGCTTAGAGAGGCTAAAAAAGAACACTGAAGCTTTCTTT. It translates to CASSLERLKKNTEAFF.

V usage is TRBV4-2 and J usage is TRBJ1-4, with 9 bases that match TRBD1. The CDR3 is 18 residues long. The V and J ends lost 1 base and 5 bases, in that order; junction bases with no gene match: 11. CDR1 and CDR2 from the germline V gene are LGHNA and YNFKEQ. As DNA, the CDR3 is TGTGCCAGCAGCCAAGGGCTGGGACAGGGTTTCGAGAATGAAAAACTGTTTTTT. Amino acid sequence: CASSQGLGQGFENEKLFF.

The rearrangement uses TRBV29-1 and TRBJ1-1, with a tentative D call TRBD1 (6 bases). The V end was cut by 6 bases, the J end by 6 bases, with 17 bases between. The CDR3 is 13 amino acids. The germline V gene has CDR1 SQVTM and CDR2 ANQGSEA. The CDR3 bases are TGCAGCGTCGACGGGGGGCCCGACCCTGAAGCTTTCTTT. The encoded protein is CSVDGGPDPEAFF.

CDR3 loop: CASSPGQLSNQPQHF. In DNA form, the CDR3 reads TGTGCCAGCAGCCCCGGACAGCTCAGCAATCAGCCCCAGCATTTT. The rearrangement links TRBV6-1 to TRBJ1-5; perhaps TRBD1 as D (6 bases). Between the trimmed V and J ends, which lost 6 bases and 1 base, there was a span of 13 bases. Germline V gene data show CDR1 as MNHNS and CDR2 as SASEGT. The CDR3 has 15 residues.

This chain joins TRBV5-4 and TRBJ2-1, with D possibly TRBD1 on 7 matching bases. The CDR3 totals 15 residues. The ends were cut back, 4 bases at V and 10 bases at J, with 21 bases in the middle. Looked up from germline, CDR1 is SGHNT and CDR2 is YYREEE (reference sequence). The CDR3 reads CASSRGTARGREQFF. DNA for the CDR3: TGTGCCAGCAGCCGTGGGACAGCCCGGGGGCGGGAGCAGTTCTTC.

The V gene is TRBV27, the J gene TRBJ1-1; 8 nucleotides align to TRBD1. Germline V gene data show CDR1 as MNHEY and CDR2 as SMNVEV (reference sequence). The CDR3 has 14 residues. V gave up 6 bases and J gave up 1 base; unmatched junction bases: 4. DNA for the CDR3: TGTGCCAGCAGCCCCGGACAGGGGAACACTGAAGCTTTCTTT. It is translated as CASSPGQGNTEAFF.

The J gene is TRBJ2-7, the V gene TRBV10-3, with TRBD1 as a possible D gene (6 bases). V lost 6 bases and J 7 bases, leaving 13 bases between the germline ends. CDR1 and CDR2 from the germline V gene are ENHRY and SYGVKD. The CDR3 runs to 12 residues. The CDR3 coding sequence is TGTGCCATCAGCCCACAGGGTGATGAGCAGTACTTC. Translated, it gives CAISPQGDEQYF.

The chain combines TRBV7-2 with TRBJ2-1; 11 bases fit TRBD2. This CDR3 region has 17 residues. V lost 7 bases, J lost 4 bases, and 12 bases stayed unmatched. The germline CDR1 and CDR2 sequences are SGHTA and FQGNSA. In nucleotides, the CDR3 is TGTGCCAGCAACCACGGTTGGGTAGCGGGAGGGTACAATGAGCAGTTCTTC. This encodes CASNHGWVAGGYNEQFF. Full variable domain (rest looked up from reference TRBV7-2 and TRBJ2-1): GAGVSQSPSNKVTEKGKDVELRCDPISGHTALYWYRQSLGQGLEFLIYFQGNSAPDKSGLPSDRFSAERTGGSVSTLTIQRTQQEDSAVYLCASNHGWVAGGYNEQFFGPGTRLTVL.

The gene calls are TRBV6-1 and TRBJ2-3, with D perhaps TRBD1 (5 bases). From germline, CDR1 is MNHNS and CDR2 SASEGT. The V end lost 7 bases, the J end lost 1 base, and 12 bases lay between the germline ends. The CDR3 is 14 residues long. DNA of the CDR3: TGTGCCAGCATAGAGATAGGGGGCACAGATACGCAGTATTTT. This codes for CASIEIGGTDTQYF.

The chain links TRBV6-5 to TRBJ1-1; a weak D match, TRBD1 (6 bases). V was clipped by 7 bases and J by 2 bases, with 14 bases between them. The CDR3 covers 14 residues. CDR1 and CDR2 from the germline V gene are MNHEY and SVGAGI. CDR3 sequence: CASNSRQANTEAFF. The CDR3 nucleotides read TGTGCCAGCAATTCAAGACAGGCCAACACTGAAGCTTTCTTT.

The V and J genes are TRBV5-4 and TRBJ1-1; D gene ambiguous. The CDR3 consists of 12 residues. V was cut by 2 bases and J by 8 bases, with 10 bases left in between. CDR1 and CDR2 (germline): SGHNT, YYREEE (reference sequence). CDR3 region: CASSLEGTEAFF. The CDR3 region has the DNA TGTGCCAGCAGCTTAGAGGGTACGGAAGCTTTCTTT.

The chain couples TRBV15 to TRBJ1-4, with D tentatively TRBD1 (6 bases). The CDR3 contains 16 residues. Per the germline V gene, CDR1 is LNHNV and CDR2 is YYDKDF (reference sequence). Trimming cost V 2 bases and J 0 bases, with 10 bases left between them. The CDR3 loop reads CATSRTTGPTNEKLFF. DNA of the CDR3: TGTGCCACCAGCAGAACGACAGGTCCAACTAATGAAAAACTGTTTTTT.

The chain uses TRBV5-5 and TRBJ2-5; the D gene is possibly TRBD1 (7 bases). In germline, CDR1 is SGHKS, CDR2 YYEKEE (reference sequence). The CDR3 runs to 12 residues. V lost 7 bases and J lost 3, with 10 bases in between. The CDR3 DNA is TGTGCCAGCGGCGGGACAGAAGAGACCCAGTACTTC. Translating it yields CASGGTEETQYF.

There are a few counts of this clone. The chain employs TRBV30 and TRBJ1-1; no clear D. Germline-derived CDR1 and CDR2 are GTSNPN and SVGIG (reference sequence). Trimming shortened V by 3 bases and J by 10 bases, and 12 bases separated the two germline ends. The CDR3 extends over 11 amino acids. The CDR3 DNA is TGTGCCTGGAGGCCCCGGGAGGCAGCTTTCTTT. Amino acids: CAWRPREAAFF.

This clone has a handful of counts. The V gene is TRBV6-5, the J gene TRBJ2-7, with 11 nucleotides matching TRBD1. Germline lookup yields CDR1 MNHEY and CDR2 SVGAGI. The CDR3 has 14 residues. Trimming removed 5 bases from V and 9 bases from J; junction bases left unmatched: 9. CDR3 amino acids: CASSVSGTGGRQYF. The CDR3, as DNA: TGTGCCAGCAGTGTTTCCGGGACAGGGGGGAGGCAGTACTTC.

The J gene is TRBJ1-3, the V gene TRBV7-6; 7 bases are a match to TRBD1. Trimming cost V 2 bases and J 0 bases; bases outside gene matches: 7. The CDR3 runs to 17 residues. Germline CDR1 is SGHVS and CDR2 is FNYEAQ. The CDR3 sequence: CASSLLSQGISGNTIYF. The CDR3 DNA reads as TGTGCCAGCAGCTTACTCTCACAGGGGATCTCTGGAAACACCATATATTTT.

The chain couples TRBV6-1 to TRBJ1-1, with TRBD1 as a possible D gene (6 bases). The CDR3 consists of 14 residues. Germline V gene data show CDR1 as MNHNS and CDR2 as SASEGT. V dropped 6 bases and J dropped 4 bases, with 15 bases sitting between them. CDR3 in DNA: TGTGCCAGCAGAGTGGACAGATTTAGCACTGAAGCTTTCTTT. This gives the protein CASRVDRFSTEAFF.

V usage is TRBV7-6 and J usage is TRBJ2-7; D is perhaps TRBD2 (7 bases). This CDR3 has 19 residues. Germline V gene sequence: CDR1 SGHVS, CDR2 FNYEAQ. V lost 4 bases, J lost 2 bases, and 27 bases lay in between. The CDR3 DNA is TGTGCCAGCAGCTCCTATAGGGGGGGGGCCCGGAGTGGGACCTACGAGCAGTACTTC. This gives the protein CASSSYRGGARSGTYEQYF. The whole variable domain, filled in from reference TRBV7-6 and TRBJ2-7, reads GAGVSQSPRYKVTKRGQDVALRCDPISGHVSLYWYRQALGQGPEFLTYFNYEAQQDKSGLPNDRFSAERPEGSISTLTIQRTEQRDSAMYRCASSSYRGGARSGTYEQYFGPGTRLTVT.

This chain links TRBV6-6 with TRBJ1-2, with D perhaps matching TRBD1 (5 bases). CDR1 and CDR2 from the germline V gene are MNHNY and SVGAGI (reference sequence). The CDR3 contains 15 residues. V dropped 6 bases and J dropped 6 bases, with 20 bases sitting between them. CDR3 amino acids: CASSLTGTGANGYTF. The DNA of the CDR3 is TGTGCCAGCAGCCTAACCGGAACAGGCGCCAATGGCTACACCTTC.